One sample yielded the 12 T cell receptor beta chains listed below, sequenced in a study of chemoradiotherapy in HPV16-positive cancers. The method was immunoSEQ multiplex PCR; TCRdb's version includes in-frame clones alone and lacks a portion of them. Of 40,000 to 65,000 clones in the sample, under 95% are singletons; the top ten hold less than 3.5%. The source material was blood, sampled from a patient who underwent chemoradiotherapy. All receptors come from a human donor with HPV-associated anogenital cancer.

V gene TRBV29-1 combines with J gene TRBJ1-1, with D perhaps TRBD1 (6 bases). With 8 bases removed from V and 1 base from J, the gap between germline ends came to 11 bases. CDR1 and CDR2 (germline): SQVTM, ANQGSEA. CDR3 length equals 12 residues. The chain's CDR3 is CSSQQGNTEAFF. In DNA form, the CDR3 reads TGCAGCTCCCAACAGGGGAACACTGAAGCTTTCTTT.

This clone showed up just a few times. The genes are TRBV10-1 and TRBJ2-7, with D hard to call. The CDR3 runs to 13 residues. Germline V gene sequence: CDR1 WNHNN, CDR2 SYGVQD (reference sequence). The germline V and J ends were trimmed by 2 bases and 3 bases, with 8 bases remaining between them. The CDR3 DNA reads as TGCGCCAGCAGTGAGGGACCGAGCTACGAGCAGTACTTC. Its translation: CASSEGPSYEQYF.

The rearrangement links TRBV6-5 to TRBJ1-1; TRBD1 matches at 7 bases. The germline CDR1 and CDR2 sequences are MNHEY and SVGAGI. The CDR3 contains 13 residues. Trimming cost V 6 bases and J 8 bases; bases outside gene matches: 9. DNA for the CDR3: TGTGCCAGCAGCGCAACGGGGGACAGAGAAGCTTTCTTT. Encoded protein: CASSATGDREAFF.

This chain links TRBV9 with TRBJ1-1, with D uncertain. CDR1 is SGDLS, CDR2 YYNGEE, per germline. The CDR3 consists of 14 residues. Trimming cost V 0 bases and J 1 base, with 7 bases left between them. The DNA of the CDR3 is TGTGCCAGCAGCGTAGCGGCATCGAACACTGAAGCTTTCTTT. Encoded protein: CASSVAASNTEAFF.

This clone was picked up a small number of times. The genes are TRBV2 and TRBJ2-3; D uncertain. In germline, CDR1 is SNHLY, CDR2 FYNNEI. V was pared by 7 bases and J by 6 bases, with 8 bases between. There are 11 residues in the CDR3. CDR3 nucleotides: TGTGCCAGCACGAGCCGGGATACGCAGTATTTT. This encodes CASTSRDTQYF.

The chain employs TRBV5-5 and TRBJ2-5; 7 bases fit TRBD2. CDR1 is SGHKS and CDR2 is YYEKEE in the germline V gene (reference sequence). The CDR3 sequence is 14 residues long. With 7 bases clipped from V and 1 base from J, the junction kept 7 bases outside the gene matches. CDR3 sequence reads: CASGREVAQETQYF. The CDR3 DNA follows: TGTGCCAGCGGGAGGGAGGTCGCCCAAGAGACCCAGTACTTC.

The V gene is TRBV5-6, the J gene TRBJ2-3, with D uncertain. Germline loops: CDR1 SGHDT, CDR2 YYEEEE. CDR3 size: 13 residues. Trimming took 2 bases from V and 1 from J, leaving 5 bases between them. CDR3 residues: CASSFSGTDTQYF. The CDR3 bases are TGTGCCAGCAGCTTTTCCGGCACAGATACGCAGTATTTT.

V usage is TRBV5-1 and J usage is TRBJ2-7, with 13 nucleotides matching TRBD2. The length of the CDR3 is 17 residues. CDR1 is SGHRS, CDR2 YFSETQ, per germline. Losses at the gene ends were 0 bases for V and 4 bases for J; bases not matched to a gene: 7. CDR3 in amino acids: CASSLGGTSGISYEQYF. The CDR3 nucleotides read TGCGCCAGCAGCTTGGGGGGGACTAGCGGGATCAGTTACGAGCAGTACTTC.

The DNA of the CDR3 is TGTGCCAGCAGTGCCGGGACAGGGGGTTCCGGGCCCCTCCACTTT. It codes for CASSAGTGGSGPLHF. The gene calls are TRBV27 and TRBJ1-6; TRBD1 matches 11 bases. J gave up 13 bases and V 5 bases, and 10 bases lay outside the gene matches. CDR3 length: 15 amino acids. The germline gives CDR1 MNHEY, CDR2 SMNVEV (reference sequence).

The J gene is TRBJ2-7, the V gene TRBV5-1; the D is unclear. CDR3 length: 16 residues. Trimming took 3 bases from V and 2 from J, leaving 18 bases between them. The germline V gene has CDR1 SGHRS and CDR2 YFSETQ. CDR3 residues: CASSSSVRDPPYEQYF. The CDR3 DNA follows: TGCGCCAGCAGCTCCTCCGTGCGAGATCCCCCCTACGAGCAGTACTTC.

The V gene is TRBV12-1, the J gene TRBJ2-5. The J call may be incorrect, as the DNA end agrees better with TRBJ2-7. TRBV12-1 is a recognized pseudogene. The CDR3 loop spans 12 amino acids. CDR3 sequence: CASSRRPYEQYF. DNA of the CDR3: TGTGCCAGCAGCCGCCGACCGTACGAGCAGTACTTC.

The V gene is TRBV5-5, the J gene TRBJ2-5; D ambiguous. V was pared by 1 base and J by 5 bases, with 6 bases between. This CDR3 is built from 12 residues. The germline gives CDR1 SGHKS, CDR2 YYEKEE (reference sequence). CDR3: CASSLTVETQYF. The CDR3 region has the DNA TGTGCCAGCAGCTTGACAGTGGAGACCCAGTACTTC. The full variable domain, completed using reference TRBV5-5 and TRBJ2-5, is DAGVTQSPTHLIKTRGQQVTLRCSPISGHKSVSWYQQVLGQGPQFIFQYYEKEERGRGNFPDRFSARQFPNYSSELNVNALLLGDSALYLCASSLTVETQYFGPGTRLLVL.